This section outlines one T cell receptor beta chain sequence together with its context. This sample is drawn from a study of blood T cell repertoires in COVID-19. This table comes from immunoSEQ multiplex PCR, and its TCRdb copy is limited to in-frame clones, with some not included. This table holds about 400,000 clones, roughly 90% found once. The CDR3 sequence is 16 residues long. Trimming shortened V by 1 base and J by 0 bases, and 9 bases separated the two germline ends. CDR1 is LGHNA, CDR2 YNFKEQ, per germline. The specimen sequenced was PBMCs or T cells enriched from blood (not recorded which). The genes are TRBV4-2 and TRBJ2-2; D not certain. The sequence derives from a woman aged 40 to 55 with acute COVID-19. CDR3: CASSQVRYANTGELFF. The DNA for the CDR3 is TGTGCCAGCAGCCAAGTTCGGTACGCGAACACCGGGGAGCTGTTTTTT.